Below are 16 T cell receptor beta chains sequenced from a single sample in a study of CD8 T cells in Susac syndrome (dated by TCRdb to between 2019 and 2020). Library generation was performed with the immunoSEQ multiplex PCR assay. RNA was extracted using the RNeasy kit, and roughly 0.5 to 1 ug of the RNA was reverse transcribed with random hexamers. Starting from the raw public reads, TCRdb applied fastp trimming at Q25, assembled clones with MiXCR and retained in-frame beta chains. Each CDR3 protein gets just one entry, which takes the most common genes and DNA from the rows behind it. This sample lists roughly 200,000 distinct CDR3 sequences; 85% to 95% were detected once. The ten most abundant clones make up around 0.1% of the sample. Sequenced sample: CD4+ T cells from PBMCs. Source of these receptors: a human donor with Susac syndrome.

The chain is built from TRBV27 and TRBJ1-5; D unclear. The ends were cut back, 2 bases at V and 1 base at J, with 15 bases in the middle. CDR3 length: 17 residues. The germline V gene encodes CDR1 MNHEY and CDR2 SMNVEV (reference sequence). CDR3 nucleotide sequence: TGTGCCAGCAGTTTAACGTCATTCGGGTCCAGCAATCAGCCCCAGCATTTT. Translated: CASSLTSFGSSNQPQHF.

This chain uses TRBV10-3 with TRBJ2-7; D is uncertain. The CDR3 runs to 13 residues. Germline CDR1 is ENHRY and CDR2 is SYGVKD. V was clipped by 6 bases and J by 0 bases, with 9 bases between them. CDR3 coding DNA: TGTGCCATCAGCCCTAGGCCCTCCTACGAGCAGTACTTC. Its translation is CAISPRPSYEQYF.

The chain has TRBV9 and TRBJ2-2; 10 bases match TRBD1. Germline assignment: CDR1 SGDLS and CDR2 YYNGEE. J was trimmed by 3 bases and V by 6 bases; bases with no gene match: 8. This CDR3 has 16 residues. CDR3 sequence reads: CASKSSGTGDTGELFF. CDR3 DNA: TGTGCCAGCAAATCGTCCGGGACAGGGGACACCGGGGAGCTGTTTTTT.

This clonotype was recorded once. The chain employs TRBV29-1 and TRBJ1-1; D remains ambiguous. V shed 4 bases and J shed 0 bases, with 12 bases lying between them. The germline CDR1 and CDR2 sequences are SQVTM and ANQGSEA. This CDR3 has 14 amino acids. The CDR3 DNA reads TGCAGCGTTGTTGTGGATGAGGTGAACACTGAAGCTTTCTTT. Amino acid sequence: CSVVVDEVNTEAFF.

The V and J genes are TRBV3-1 and TRBJ2-7; perhaps D is TRBD1 or TRBD2 (5 bases each). The CDR3 covers 15 residues. Trimming shortened V by 4 bases and J by 2 bases, and 15 bases separated the two germline ends. The germline CDR1 and CDR2 sequences are LGHDT and YNNKEL (reference sequence). In DNA, the CDR3 is TGTGCCAGCAGCCTACGCAGGCAGGGACCCTACGAGCAGTACTTC. Translating gives CASSLRRQGPYEQYF.

This rearrangement joins TRBV30 to TRBJ2-5; weak D call: TRBD1 (5 bases). CDR3 length: 13 residues. Germline CDR1 and CDR2: GTSNPN and SVGIG (reference sequence). V dropped 7 bases and J dropped 1 base, with 13 bases sitting between them. Here the CDR3 reads CAYVGQTQETQYF. DNA for the CDR3: TGTGCCTATGTGGGGCAGACCCAAGAGACCCAGTACTTC.

This chain uses TRBV2 with TRBJ2-3, with TRBD2 as a possible D gene (6 bases). The CDR3 contains 14 residues. Trimming removed 2 bases at V and 1 base at J, with 7 bases between. The germline gives CDR1 SNHLY, CDR2 FYNNEI. CDR3 sequence: CASSETGGTDTQYF. The DNA for the CDR3 is TGTGCCAGCAGTGAAACGGGGGGCACAGATACGCAGTATTTT.

The V gene is TRBV2, the J gene TRBJ2-5; 14 nucleotides agree with TRBD2. V was pared by 6 bases and J by 6 bases, with 6 bases of the junction left unmatched. The CDR3 loop spans 15 amino acids. Germline-derived CDR1 and CDR2 are SNHLY and FYNNEI. The CDR3 coding sequence is TGTGCCAGCAGCCTAGGACTAGCGGGAGGACAGACCCAGTACTTC. Its translation is CASSLGLAGGQTQYF.

This clonotype was seen more than once but under ten times. This chain connects TRBV27 to TRBJ2-5, with 9 bases matching TRBD2. Per germline, CDR1 MNHEY and CDR2 SMNVEV (reference sequence). J lost 5 bases, V lost 3 bases, and 10 bases had no gene match. The CDR3 contains 16 residues. CDR3 coding DNA: TGTGCCAGCAGTTTTGCTAGCGGGATAGCTCGGGAGACCCAGTACTTC. Amino acid sequence: CASSFASGIARETQYF.

V usage is TRBV30 and J usage is TRBJ1-1; D is undetermined. The CDR3 spans 10 residues. Germline CDR1 reads GTSNPN; CDR2 reads SVGIG (reference sequence). V lost 0 bases to trimming and J lost 13 bases, with 9 bases between them. The CDR3 sequence: CAWSVLRVFF. The CDR3 nucleotides are TGTGCCTGGAGTGTACTGCGTGTTTTCTTT.

V is TRBV30 and J is TRBJ1-2; 8 bases match TRBD1. V lost 0 bases to trimming and J lost 6 bases; unmatched junction nucleotides: 9. The CDR3 sequence is 15 residues long. Per the germline V gene, CDR1 is GTSNPN and CDR2 is SVGIG (reference sequence). As DNA, the CDR3 is TGTGCCTGGAGTGTAAGCAGCAGGGGGCCCGATGGCTACACCTTC. This encodes CAWSVSSRGPDGYTF.

The chain couples TRBV12-3 or TRBV12-4 to TRBJ1-1, with D maybe TRBD1 (6 bases). V lost 2 bases, J lost 3 bases, and 22 bases lay in between. The CDR3 sequence is 18 residues long. The CDR3 DNA is TGTGCCAGCAGTTTAATCCCCAGGGGTCCGGGCGGCGACACTGAAGCTTTCTTT. Protein product: CASSLIPRGPGGDTEAFF.

The table lists this clonotype with a count of one. The gene calls are TRBV9 and TRBJ2-3; tentatively, D is TRBD2 (5 bases). Germline V CDR1 and CDR2: SGDLS, YYNGEE. V lost 4 bases and J 1 base, leaving 10 bases between the germline ends. The CDR3 covers 14 residues. CDR3 nucleotides: TGTGCCAGCAGCATTAGCGTTGGCACAGATACGCAGTATTTT. It codes for CASSISVGTDTQYF.

The CDR3 region has the DNA TGTGCCAGCAGCCAAGGGACTAGCGGGGAAGAGACCCAGTACTTC. Translating gives CASSQGTSGEETQYF. The chain combines TRBV3-1 with TRBJ2-5, with 12 bases fitting TRBD2. The length of the CDR3 is 15 residues. The junction had 0 bases not matched to a gene; V was cut back by 1 base and J by 3 bases. In germline, CDR1 is LGHDT, CDR2 YNNKEL (reference sequence).

The CDR3 sequence: CSVETVGTDTQYF. The CDR3 nucleotides read TGCAGCGTTGAAACCGTGGGCACAGATACGCAGTATTTT. This chain connects TRBV29-1 to TRBJ2-3; D is ambiguous. V lost 2 bases, J lost 1 base, and 7 bases lay in between. Germline V gene lookup returns CDR1 SQVTM and CDR2 ANQGSEA. The CDR3 consists of 13 residues.

This chain joins TRBV28 and TRBJ2-5; 9 positions match TRBD2. The V gene's germline CDR1 is MDHEN and CDR2 SYDVKM. This CDR3 contains 14 residues. The junction had 3 bases not matched to a gene; V was cut back by 6 bases and J by 1 base. CDR3: CASSLAGIQETQYF. In DNA, the CDR3 is TGTGCCAGCAGCCTAGCGGGAATCCAAGAGACCCAGTACTTC.